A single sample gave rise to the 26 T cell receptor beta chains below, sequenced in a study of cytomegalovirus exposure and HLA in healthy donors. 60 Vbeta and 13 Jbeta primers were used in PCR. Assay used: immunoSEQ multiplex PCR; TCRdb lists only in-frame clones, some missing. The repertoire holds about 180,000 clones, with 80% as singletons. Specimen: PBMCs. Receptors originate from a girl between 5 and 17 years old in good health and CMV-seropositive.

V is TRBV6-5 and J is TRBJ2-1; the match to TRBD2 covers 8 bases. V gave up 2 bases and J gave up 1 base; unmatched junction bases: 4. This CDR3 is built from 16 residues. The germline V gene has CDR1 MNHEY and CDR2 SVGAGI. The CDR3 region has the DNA TGTGCCAGCAGTTACGGCAGCGGGAGTTCCTACAATGAGCAGTTCTTC. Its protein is CASSYGSGSSYNEQFF.

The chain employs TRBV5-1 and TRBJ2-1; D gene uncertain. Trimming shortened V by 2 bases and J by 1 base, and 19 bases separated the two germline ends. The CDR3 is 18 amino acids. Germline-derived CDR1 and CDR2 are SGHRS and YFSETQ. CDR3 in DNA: TGCGCCAGCAGCTTATCCCCCGCCCAGATCAGTTCCTACAATGAGCAGTTCTTC. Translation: CASSLSPAQISSYNEQFF.

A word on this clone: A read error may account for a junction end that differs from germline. CDR3 loop: CAWGVGAGGSKWVTQYF. The CDR3 DNA is TGTGCCTGGGGTGTGGGGGCGGGCGGGTCAAAATGGGTGACCCAGTACTTC. The chain has TRBV30 and TRBJ2-5, with D tentatively TRBD1 (6 bases). The CDR3 has 17 residues. Germline V gene lookup returns CDR1 GTSNPN and CDR2 SVGIG (reference sequence).

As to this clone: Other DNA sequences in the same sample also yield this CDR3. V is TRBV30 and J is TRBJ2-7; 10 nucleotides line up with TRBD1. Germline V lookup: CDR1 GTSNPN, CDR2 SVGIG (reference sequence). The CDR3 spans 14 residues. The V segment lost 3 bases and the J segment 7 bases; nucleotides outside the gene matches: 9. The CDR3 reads CAWRTGGSLDEQYF. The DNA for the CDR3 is TGTGCCTGGAGGACAGGGGGCTCGTTGGATGAGCAGTACTTC.

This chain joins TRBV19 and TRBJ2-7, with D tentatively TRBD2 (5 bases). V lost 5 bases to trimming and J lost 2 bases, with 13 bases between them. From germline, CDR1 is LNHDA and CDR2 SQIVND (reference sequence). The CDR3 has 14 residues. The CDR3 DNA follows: TGTGCCAGTAGTTCAGGTAGCGAGACCTACGAGCAGTACTTC. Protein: CASSSGSETYEQYF.

The CDR3, as DNA: TGTGCCAGCAGCTTAGCCCCAGGGCCCTACGAGCAGTACTTC. Residues: CASSLAPGPYEQYF. V and J are TRBV7-2 and TRBJ2-7; possible D gene TRBD1, 5 bases. Germline CDR1 reads SGHTA; CDR2 reads FQGNSA. The CDR3 spans 14 residues. The V end lost 0 bases, the J end lost 2 bases, and 8 bases lay between the germline ends.

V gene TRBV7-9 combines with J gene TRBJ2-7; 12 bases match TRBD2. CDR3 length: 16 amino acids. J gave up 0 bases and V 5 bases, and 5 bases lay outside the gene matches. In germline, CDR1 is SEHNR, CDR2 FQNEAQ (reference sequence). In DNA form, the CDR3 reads TGTGCCAGCAGCGGCCTGACTAGCGGGAGCTCCTACGAGCAGTACTTC. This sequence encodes CASSGLTSGSSYEQYF.

CDR3 in amino acids: CATSSTRREGYTF. The CDR3 DNA reads as TGTGCCACCAGCAGTACTCGGAGGGAGGGCTACACCTTC. The chain joins TRBV15 to TRBJ1-2, with unresolved D. This CDR3 is 13 amino acids long. Germline V gene sequence: CDR1 LNHNV, CDR2 YYDKDF (reference sequence). The V end lost 3 bases, the J end lost 8 bases, and 13 bases lay between the germline ends.

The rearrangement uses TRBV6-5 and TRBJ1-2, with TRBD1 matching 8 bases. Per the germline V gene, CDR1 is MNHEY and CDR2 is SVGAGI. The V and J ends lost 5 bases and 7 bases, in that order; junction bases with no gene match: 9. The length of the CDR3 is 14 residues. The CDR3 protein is CASSLLYGTGGYTF. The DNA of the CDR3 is TGTGCCAGCAGTCTCCTATATGGGACAGGTGGCTACACCTTC.

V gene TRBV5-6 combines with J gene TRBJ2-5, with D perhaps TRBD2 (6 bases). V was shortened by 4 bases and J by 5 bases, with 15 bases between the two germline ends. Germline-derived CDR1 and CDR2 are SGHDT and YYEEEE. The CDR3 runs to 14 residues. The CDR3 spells CASSLGRRVETQYF. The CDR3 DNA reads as TGTGCCAGCAGCCTGGGTAGGAGGGTGGAGACCCAGTACTTC. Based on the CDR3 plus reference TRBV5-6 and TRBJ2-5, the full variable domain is DAGVTQSPTHLIKTRGQQVTLRCSPKSGHDTVSWYQQALGQGPQFIFQYYEEEERQRGNFPDRFSGHQFPNYSSELNVNALLLGDSALYLCASSLGRRVETQYFGPGTRLLVL.

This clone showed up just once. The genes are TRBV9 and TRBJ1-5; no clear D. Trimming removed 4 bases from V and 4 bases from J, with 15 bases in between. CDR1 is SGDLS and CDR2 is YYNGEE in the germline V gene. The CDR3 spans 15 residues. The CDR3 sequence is CASSPGLNRNQPQHF. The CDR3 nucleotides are TGTGCCAGCAGCCCCGGACTGAACCGGAATCAGCCCCAGCATTTT.

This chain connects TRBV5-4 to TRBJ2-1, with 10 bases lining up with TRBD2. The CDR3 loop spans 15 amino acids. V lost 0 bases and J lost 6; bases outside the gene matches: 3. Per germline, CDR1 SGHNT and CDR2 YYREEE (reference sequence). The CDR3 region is CASSLGLAGANEQFF. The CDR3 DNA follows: TGTGCCAGCAGCTTGGGGCTAGCGGGAGCCAATGAGCAGTTCTTC.

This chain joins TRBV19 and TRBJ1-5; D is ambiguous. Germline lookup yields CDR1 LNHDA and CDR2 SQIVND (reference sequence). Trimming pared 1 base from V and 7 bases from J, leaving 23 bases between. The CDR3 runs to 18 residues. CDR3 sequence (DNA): TGTGCCAGTAGTATAGGACAACTCGACACGTGGCGGGTGCAGCCCCAGCATTTT. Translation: CASSIGQLDTWRVQPQHF. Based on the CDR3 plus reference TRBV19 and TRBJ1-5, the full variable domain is DGGITQSPKYLFRKEGQNVTLSCEQNLNHDAMYWYRQDPGQGLRLIYYSQIVNDFQKGDIAEGYSVSREKKESFPLTVTSAQKNPTAFYLCASSIGQLDTWRVQPQHFGDGTRLSIL.

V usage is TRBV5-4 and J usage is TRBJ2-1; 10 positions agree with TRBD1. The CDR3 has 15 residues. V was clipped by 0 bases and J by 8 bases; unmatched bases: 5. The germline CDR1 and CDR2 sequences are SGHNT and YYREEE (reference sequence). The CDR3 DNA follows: TGTGCCAGCAGCTTGGTTGGACAGGGGGTCGATGAGCAGTTCTTC. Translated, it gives CASSLVGQGVDEQFF. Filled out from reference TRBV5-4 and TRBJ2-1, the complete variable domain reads ETGVTQSPTHLIKTRGQQVTLRCSSQSGHNTVSWYQQALGQGPQFIFQYYREEENGRGNFPPRFSGLQFPNYSSELNVNALELDDSALYLCASSLVGQGVDEQFFGPGTRLTVL.

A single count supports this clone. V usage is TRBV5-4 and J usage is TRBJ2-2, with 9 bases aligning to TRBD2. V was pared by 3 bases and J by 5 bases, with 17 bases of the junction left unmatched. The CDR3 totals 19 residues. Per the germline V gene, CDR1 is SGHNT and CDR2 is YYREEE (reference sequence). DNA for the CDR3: TGTGCCAGCAGCTCGCTTAGGGGATTAGCGGGAGTTGGGACCGGGGAGCTGTTTTTT. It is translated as CASSSLRGLAGVGTGELFF.

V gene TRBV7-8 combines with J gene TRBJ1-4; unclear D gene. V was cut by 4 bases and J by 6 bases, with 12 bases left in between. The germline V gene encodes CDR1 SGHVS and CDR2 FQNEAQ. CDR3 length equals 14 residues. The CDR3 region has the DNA TGTGCCAGCAGCTCTCGGGGTTCTCATGAAAAACTGTTTTTT. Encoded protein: CASSSRGSHEKLFF.

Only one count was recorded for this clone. The CDR3 is CASSPGTYEQYF. As DNA, the CDR3 is TGTGCCAGCAGCCCCGGGACTTACGAGCAGTACTTC. The chain recombines TRBV7-9 with TRBJ2-7; D is perhaps TRBD2 (6 bases). The CDR3 length is 12 residues. V was trimmed by 5 bases and J by 4 bases, leaving 9 bases between them. Germline V CDR1 and CDR2: SEHNR, FQNEAQ (reference sequence).

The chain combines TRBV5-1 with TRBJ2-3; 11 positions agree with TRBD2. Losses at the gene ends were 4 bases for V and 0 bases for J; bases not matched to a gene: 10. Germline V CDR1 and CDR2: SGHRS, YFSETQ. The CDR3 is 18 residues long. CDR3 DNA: TGCGCCAGCAGCCTGGGACTAGCGGTGCATTCTAGCACAGATACGCAGTATTTT. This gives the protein CASSLGLAVHSSTDTQYF. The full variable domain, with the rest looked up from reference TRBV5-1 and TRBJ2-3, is KAGVTQTPRYLIKTRGQQVTLSCSPISGHRSVSWYQQTPGQGLQFLFEYFSETQRNKGNFPGRFSGRQFSNSRSEMNVSTLELGDSALYLCASSLGLAVHSSTDTQYFGPGTRLTVL.

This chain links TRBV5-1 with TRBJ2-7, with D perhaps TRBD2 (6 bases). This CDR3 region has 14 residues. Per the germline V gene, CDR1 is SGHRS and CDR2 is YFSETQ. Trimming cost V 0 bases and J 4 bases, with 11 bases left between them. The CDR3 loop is CASSLGLGNYEQYF. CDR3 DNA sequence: TGCGCCAGCAGCTTGGGACTAGGGAATTACGAGCAGTACTTC. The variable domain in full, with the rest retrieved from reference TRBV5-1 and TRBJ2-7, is KAGVTQTPRYLIKTRGQQVTLSCSPISGHRSVSWYQQTPGQGLQFLFEYFSETQRNKGNFPGRFSGRQFSNSRSEMNVSTLELGDSALYLCASSLGLGNYEQYFGPGTRLTVT.

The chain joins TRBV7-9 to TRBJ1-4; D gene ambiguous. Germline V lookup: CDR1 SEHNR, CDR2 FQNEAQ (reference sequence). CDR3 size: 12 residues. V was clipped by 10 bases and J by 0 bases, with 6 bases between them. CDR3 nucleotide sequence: TGTGCCATACTCGCAACTAATGAAAAACTGTTTTTT. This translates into CAILATNEKLFF. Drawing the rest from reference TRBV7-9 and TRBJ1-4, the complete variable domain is DTGVSQNPRHKITKRGQNVTFRCDPISEHNRLYWYRQTLGQGPEFLTYFQNEAQLEKSRLLSDRFSAERPKGSFSTLEIQRTEQGDSAMYLCAILATNEKLFFGSGTQLSVL.

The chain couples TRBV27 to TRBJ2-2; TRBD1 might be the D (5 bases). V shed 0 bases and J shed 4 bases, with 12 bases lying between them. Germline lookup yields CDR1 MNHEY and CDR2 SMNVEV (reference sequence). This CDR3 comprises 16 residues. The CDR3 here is CASSLSGARSTGELFF. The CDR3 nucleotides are TGTGCCAGCAGTTTATCAGGGGCCCGTAGCACCGGGGAGCTGTTTTTT.

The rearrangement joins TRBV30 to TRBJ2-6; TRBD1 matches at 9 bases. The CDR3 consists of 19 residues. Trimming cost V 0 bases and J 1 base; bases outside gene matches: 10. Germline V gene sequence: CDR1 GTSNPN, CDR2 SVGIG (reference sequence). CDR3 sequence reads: CAWSVTGQGKLSGANVLTF. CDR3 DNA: TGTGCCTGGAGTGTTACGGGACAGGGAAAACTTTCTGGGGCCAACGTCCTGACTTTC.

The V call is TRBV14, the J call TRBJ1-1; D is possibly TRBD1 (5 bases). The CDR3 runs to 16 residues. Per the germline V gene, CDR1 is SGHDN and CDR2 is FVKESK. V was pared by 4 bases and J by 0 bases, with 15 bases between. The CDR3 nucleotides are TGTGCCAGCAGCCTCTTGGAGTACAGGTTGAACACTGAAGCTTTCTTT. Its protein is CASSLLEYRLNTEAFF.

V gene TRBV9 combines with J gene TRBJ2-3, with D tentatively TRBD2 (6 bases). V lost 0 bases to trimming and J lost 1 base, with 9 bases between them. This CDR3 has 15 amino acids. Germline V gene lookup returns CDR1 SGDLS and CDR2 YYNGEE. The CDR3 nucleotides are TGTGCCAGCAGCGTAGTATCGGGGGGCACAGATACGCAGTATTTT. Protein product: CASSVVSGGTDTQYF.

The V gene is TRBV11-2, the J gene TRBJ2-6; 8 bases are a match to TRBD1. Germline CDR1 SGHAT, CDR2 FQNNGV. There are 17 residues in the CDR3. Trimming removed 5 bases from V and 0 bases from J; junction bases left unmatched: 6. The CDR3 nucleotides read TGTGCCAGCAGCCGGACAGGGATTTTCTCTGGGGCCAACGTCCTGACTTTC. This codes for CASSRTGIFSGANVLTF.

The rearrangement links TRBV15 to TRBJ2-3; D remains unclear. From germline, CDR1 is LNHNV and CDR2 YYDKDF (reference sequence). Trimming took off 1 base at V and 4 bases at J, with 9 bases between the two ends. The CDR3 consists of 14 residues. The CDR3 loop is CATSRVGSADTQYF. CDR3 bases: TGTGCCACCAGCAGAGTGGGCTCCGCAGATACGCAGTATTTT.